These T cell receptor beta chains were read from a single sample in a study of molecular identifiers for immune sequencing clone quantification. MiXCR, run by TCRdb on the PCR reads, gives a single entry per CDR3 protein. The sample consists of approximately 680,000 distinct CDR3 sequences, approximately 24% of them appearing once. The sample consisted of naive CD8+ T cells from blood, with Jurkat cell RNA spiked in. The receptors come from a human donor in good health. Some libraries in this study had Jurkat cell RNA spiked in. Each CDR3 is given with its conserved first and last residue. The D gene is left open where the match is weak. Clone size is not always given. Where it is, it says once, few, many or a class for expanded clones.

length,size,V,D,J,CDR3,DNA
14,.,TRBV9,.,TRBJ1-4,CACSVGSADEKLFF,TGTGCCTGCAGCGTAGGGTCAGCTGATGAAAAACTGTTTTTT
13,many,TRBV10-3,.,TRBJ1-1,CAISELRDTEAFF,TGTGCCATCAGTGAGTTAAGGGACACTGAAGCTTTCTTT
15,.,TRBV3-1,.,TRBJ1-4,CASSQDREYHEKLFF,TGTGCCAGCAGCCAAGACAGGGAATATCATGAAAAACTGTTTTTT
12,few,TRBV5-1,.,TRBJ2-1,CASNRGGDEQFF,TGCGCCAGCAATCGCGGCGGGGATGAGCAGTTCTTC
14,few,TRBV7-9,TRBD2,TRBJ2-7,CASSLKDAGDEQYF,TGTGCCAGCAGCTTAAAGGACGCGGGGGATGAGCAGTACTTC
14,many,TRBV7-9,.,TRBJ2-7,CASSLVTGVEEQYF,TGTGCCAGCAGCTTGGTAACGGGAGTAGAAGAGCAGTACTTC
16,.,TRBV24-1,TRBD1,TRBJ2-2,CATSDRTGPHPGELFF,TGTGCCACCAGTGATAGGACAGGGCCCCACCCCGGGGAGCTGTTTTTT
15,.,TRBV11-2,.,TRBJ2-3,CASSSWGTYTDTQYF,TGTGCCAGCAGCTCCTGGGGGACTTACACAGATACGCAGTATTTT
15,many,TRBV4-3,.,TRBJ2-7,CASSQVGMSSYEQYF,TGCGCCAGCAGCCAAGTAGGTATGAGCTCCTACGAGCAGTACTTC
12,many,TRBV7-9,.,TRBJ2-1,CASSLGVNEQFF,TGTGCCAGCAGCTTGGGTGTAAATGAGCAGTTCTTC
15,.,TRBV29-1,.,TRBJ1-2,CSVEGYSADYYGYTF,TGCAGCGTTGAAGGGTATTCGGCAGACTATTACGGCTACACCTTC
14,many,TRBV18,.,TRBJ2-7,CASSPPGRSYEQYF,TGTGCCAGCTCACCACCGGGACGCTCCTACGAGCAGTACTTC
15,many,TRBV4-3,.,TRBJ1-4,CASSPLIATNEKLFF,TGCGCCAGCAGCCCGCTTATAGCAACTAATGAAAAACTGTTTTTT
15,many,TRBV7-9,.,TRBJ2-3,CASSPQDSSTDTQYF,TGTGCCAGCAGCCCTCAGGACAGTAGCACAGATACGCAGTATTTT
15,.,TRBV6-5,TRBD1,TRBJ1-1,CASSYPGQGRTEAFF,TGTGCCAGCAGTTACCCCGGACAGGGGAGGACTGAAGCTTTCTTT
15,.,TRBV3-1,.,TRBJ2-2,CASSQVNMDTGELFF,TGTGCCAGCAGCCAAGTGAATATGGACACCGGGGAGCTGTTTTTT
16,many,TRBV7-2,.,TRBJ2-7,CASSLGVGHILYEQYF,TGTGCCAGCAGCTTAGGAGTTGGACACATCCTCTACGAGCAGTACTTC
12,many,TRBV12-3/TRBV12-4,.,TRBJ1-1,CASSPGLWEAFF,TGTGCCAGCAGTCCGGGCCTATGGGAAGCTTTCTTT
15,few,TRBV28,TRBD1,TRBJ2-7,CASSPGQGAEYEQYF,TGTGCCAGCAGCCCCGGGCAGGGGGCGGAGTACGAGCAGTACTTC
18,many,TRBV4-3,TRBD1,TRBJ1-1,CASSQGDRQGDLNTEAFF,TGCGCCAGCAGCCAAGGAGACCGACAGGGGGACTTGAACACTGAAGCTTTCTTT
15,many,TRBV9,TRBD1,TRBJ2-7,CASSPGQRQTYEQYF,TGTGCCAGCAGCCCGGGACAGCGGCAGACCTACGAGCAGTACTTC
15,few,TRBV4-3,.,TRBJ2-1,CASSQDSARYNEQFF,TGCGCCAGCAGCCAAGATTCGGCGCGATATAATGAGCAGTTCTTC
17,few,TRBV3-1,TRBD2,TRBJ2-3,CASSLSTSGSFADTQYF,TGTGCCAGCAGCCTAAGCACTAGCGGGAGCTTTGCAGATACGCAGTATTTT
16,many,TRBV4-3,.,TRBJ2-1,CASSQMGWGSPNEQFF,TGCGCCAGCAGCCAAATGGGGTGGGGTAGCCCTAATGAGCAGTTCTTC
15,.,TRBV4-1,TRBD2,TRBJ2-5,CARSQAGRVDAPQYF,TGCGCCCGCAGCCAAGCGGGGCGAGTTGACGCGCCCCAGTACTTC
15,many,TRBV7-9,.,TRBJ2-3,CASSLYGDFTDTQYF,TGTGCCAGCAGCTTATACGGTGACTTCACAGATACGCAGTATTTT
17,.,TRBV4-3,.,TRBJ2-1,CASSQWQTWTPGNEQFF,TGCGCCAGCAGCCAATGGCAGACGTGGACCCCCGGTAATGAGCAGTTCTTC
18,.,TRBV30,TRBD2,TRBJ2-5,CAWSAFLAGGPEQETQYF,TGTGCCTGGAGTGCTTTCCTAGCGGGGGGCCCGGAGCAAGAGACCCAGTACTTC
13,few,TRBV27,.,TRBJ2-1,CASSFGAGSEQFF,TGTGCCAGCAGTTTCGGGGCGGGAAGTGAGCAGTTCTTC
13,.,TRBV30,TRBD1,TRBJ2-7,CAWTFGQGYEQYF,TGTGCCTGGACGTTTGGACAGGGCTACGAGCAGTACTTC
16,few,TRBV7-9,TRBD2,TRBJ2-5,CASSLGTSGDQETQYF,TGTGCCAGCAGCCTCGGGACTAGCGGAGACCAAGAGACCCAGTACTTC
15,.,TRBV6-6,.,TRBJ2-5,CASDDSGQPQETQYF,TGTGCCAGCGATGATAGCGGACAGCCCCAAGAGACCCAGTACTTC
16,few,TRBV6-5,.,TRBJ1-4,CASSYFSPGTNEKLFF,TGTGCCAGCAGTTACTTTTCCCCAGGAACTAATGAAAAACTGTTTTTT
15,many,TRBV7-9,.,TRBJ2-7,CASSLGGRSYYEQYF,TGTGCCAGCAGCTTAGGGGGCAGGTCGTACTACGAGCAGTACTTC
15,.,TRBV4-1,.,TRBJ2-7,CASSQTPSSGDEQYF,TGCGCCAGCAGCCAAACCCCTAGCAGCGGAGATGAGCAGTACTTC
16,.,TRBV3-1,TRBD1,TRBJ2-1,CASSPGQDQRYNEQFF,TGTGCCAGCAGCCCCGGACAGGACCAAAGATACAATGAGCAGTTCTTC
15,.,TRBV5-1,TRBD1,TRBJ2-7,CASSFYSGTGYEQYF,TGCGCCAGCAGCTTCTACTCCGGGACAGGCTACGAGCAGTACTTC
16,few,TRBV27,.,TRBJ2-2,CASSFYDSPNTGELFF,TGTGCCAGCAGTTTTTATGACAGCCCGAACACCGGGGAGCTGTTTTTT
15,.,TRBV4-3,.,TRBJ2-5,CASSPEGRSRETQYF,TGCGCCAGCAGCCCCGAAGGGAGGAGTAGGGAGACCCAGTACTTC
13,.,TRBV12-3/TRBV12-4,TRBD1,TRBJ2-3,CASSRQGTDTQYF,TGTGCCAGCAGCAGACAGGGGACAGATACGCAGTATTTT